The 17 T cell receptor beta chains listed next were all sequenced from one sample in a study of blood T cell repertoires in COVID-19. Assay: immunoSEQ multiplex PCR; the TCRdb copy retains only in-frame clones and omits some. The sample contains 200,000 to 250,000 clones, about 90% of which appear only once. Sequenced: PBMCs or T cells enriched from blood (not recorded which). The receptor source for this set is a woman aged 45-65 years in a cohort exposed to, infected with or recovered from COVID-19 (not recorded which).

About this clone itself: This may be a read error, as it is one base from a much larger clone. The genes are TRBV2 and TRBJ1-1, with D tentatively TRBD1 (5 bases). Trimming left V 6 bases short and J 1 base short, with 9 bases between. Per germline, CDR1 SNHLY and CDR2 FYNNEI. The CDR3 runs 13 residues. This CDR3 reads CASSLDRNTEAFF. In nucleotides, the CDR3 is TGTGCCAGCAGCCTCGACAGGAACACTGAAGCTTTCTTT. Full variable domain (outside the CDR3, taken from reference TRBV2 and TRBJ1-1): EPEVTQTPSHQVTQMGQEVILRCVPISNHLYFYWYRQILGQKVEFLVSFYNNEISEKSEIFDDQFSVERPDGSNFTLKIRSTKLEDSAMYFCASSLDRNTEAFFGQGTRLTVV.

This clone was detected only a few times. The sample holds other DNA sequences that translate to the same CDR3. The V gene is TRBV5-1, the J gene TRBJ1-1; D call uncertain. From germline, CDR1 is SGHRS and CDR2 YFSETQ. The CDR3 length is 14 residues. The V end was cut by 0 bases, the J end by 0 bases, with 6 bases between. The CDR3 here is CASSLDTMNTEAFF. In DNA, the CDR3 is TGCGCCAGCAGCTTGGATACTATGAACACTGAAGCTTTCTTT.

The chain combines TRBV30 with TRBJ1-1; 7 nucleotides align to TRBD1. Germline V gene lookup returns CDR1 GTSNPN and CDR2 SVGIG (reference sequence). This CDR3 is 13 amino acids long. V gave up 1 base and J gave up 5 bases; unmatched junction bases: 4. The CDR3 sequence is CAWSGQGRTEAFF. The CDR3 bases are TGTGCCTGGAGTGGACAGGGAAGGACTGAAGCTTTCTTT.

This rearrangement joins TRBV7-2 to TRBJ2-1, with 9 bases matching TRBD2. With 2 bases clipped from V and 10 bases from J, the junction kept 15 bases outside the gene matches. Germline V gene sequence: CDR1 SGHTA, CDR2 FQGNSA. The CDR3 is 17 residues long. The CDR3: CASSLSQMLAGALEQFF. The CDR3 bases are TGTGCCAGCAGCTTAAGCCAAATGTTAGCGGGGGCGCTCGAGCAGTTCTTC.

The gene calls are TRBV19 and TRBJ1-6; perhaps TRBD1 as D (6 bases). The germline V gene has CDR1 LNHDA and CDR2 SQIVND (reference sequence). V was trimmed by 7 bases and J by 9 bases, leaving 19 bases between them. This CDR3 is 15 amino acids long. The DNA for the CDR3 is TGTGCCAGTACCTATGGTAGGGGGTATGTTTCACCCCTCCACTTT. It specifies CASTYGRGYVSPLHF.

The chain combines TRBV10-1 with TRBJ2-1; D remains ambiguous. From germline, CDR1 is WNHNN and CDR2 SYGVQD (reference sequence). V was pared by 5 bases and J by 3 bases, with 2 bases between. The CDR3 is made up of 11 amino acids. The CDR3 sequence is CASSYYNEQFF. The DNA for the CDR3 is TGCGCCAGCAGTTACTACAATGAGCAGTTCTTC.

The J gene is TRBJ2-3, the V gene TRBV10-3; D not certain. V was clipped by 1 base and J by 2 bases, with 10 bases between them. This CDR3 has 15 amino acids. Germline V lookup: CDR1 ENHRY, CDR2 SYGVKD. In DNA, the CDR3 is TGTGCCATCAGTGAGTTACTTGCTACCACAGATACGCAGTATTTT. This encodes CAISELLATTDTQYF.

This chain uses TRBV11-3 with TRBJ2-1; possibly TRBD1 for D (5 bases). The CDR3 length is 12 residues. Trimming shortened V by 5 bases and J by 7 bases, and 9 bases separated the two germline ends. In germline, CDR1 is SGHNT, CDR2 YENEEA. CDR3 amino acids: CASSIGQNEQFF. Here the CDR3 DNA reads TGTGCCAGCAGCATAGGACAAAATGAGCAGTTCTTC.

The J gene is TRBJ2-4, the V gene TRBV6-5; possibly TRBD2 for D (7 bases). The germline gives CDR1 MNHEY, CDR2 SVGAGI. V was trimmed by 7 bases and J by 6 bases, leaving 16 bases between them. CDR3 size: 14 residues. The CDR3 coding sequence is TGTGCCAGCATTACCGTGGGGGGGCGAAACATTCAGTACTTC. This encodes CASITVGGRNIQYF.

The gene calls are TRBV5-1 and TRBJ2-7; TRBD1 agrees at 9 bases. The CDR3 is 14 residues long. The V gene end was trimmed by 4 bases and the J gene end by 3 bases; junction bases not matched to a gene: 5. Germline CDR1 is SGHRS and CDR2 is YFSETQ. The CDR3 region is CASSTGQGFYEQYF. For the CDR3, the DNA is TGCGCCAGCAGCACCGGACAGGGGTTCTACGAGCAGTACTTC.

CDR3 region: CASSNAQGGNSPLHF. In nucleotides, the CDR3 is TGTGCCAGCAGCAACGCACAGGGCGGTAATTCACCCCTCCACTTT. This chain connects TRBV2 to TRBJ1-6; TRBD1 is a possible D gene (6 bases). The germline V gene encodes CDR1 SNHLY and CDR2 FYNNEI. The CDR3 has 15 residues. Trimming stripped 6 bases from V and 6 bases from J, with 15 bases between.

The rearrangement uses TRBV4-3 and TRBJ1-4, with D possibly being TRBD1 (6 bases). The V end lost 4 bases, the J end lost 7 bases, and 19 bases lay between the germline ends. The CDR3 consists of 16 residues. Germline V gene lookup returns CDR1 LGHNA and CDR2 YSLEER. The CDR3 coding sequence is TGCGCCAGCAGCCCCACCGGGGGGGGGCAGGGTGAAAAACTGTTTTTT. This sequence encodes CASSPTGGGQGEKLFF.

This CDR3 reads CASSSQGIGTEAFF. The CDR3 region has the DNA TGTGCCAGTAGTTCTCAGGGGATTGGTACTGAAGCTTTCTTT. The J gene is TRBJ1-1, the V gene TRBV19; a weak D match, TRBD1 (6 bases). Germline assignment: CDR1 LNHDA and CDR2 SQIVND (reference sequence). Deletions cut 5 bases from V and 5 bases from J, with 15 bases between. CDR3 length equals 14 residues.

The chain recombines TRBV18 with TRBJ2-3, with D perhaps matching TRBD1 (5 bases). In germline, CDR1 is KGHSH, CDR2 LQKENI. The CDR3 loop spans 15 amino acids. V lost 3 bases and J 0 bases, leaving 10 bases between the germline ends. Here the CDR3 DNA reads TGTGCCAGCTCACCTAGGGGCTTTAGCACAGATACGCAGTATTTT. Amino acid sequence: CASSPRGFSTDTQYF.

V and J are TRBV18 and TRBJ2-2, with TRBD1 matching 7 bases. The V gene's germline CDR1 is KGHSH and CDR2 LQKENI. J lost 7 bases, V lost 8 bases, and 7 bases had no gene match. This CDR3 has 13 residues. The chain's CDR3 is CASGGQVDGELFF. The CDR3 DNA is TGTGCCAGCGGAGGACAGGTTGACGGGGAGCTGTTTTTT.

This rearrangement joins TRBV20-1 to TRBJ1-5; 10 bases match TRBD1. The ends lost 3 bases at V and 0 bases at J; junction bases unmatched: 5. The CDR3 loop spans 16 amino acids. In germline, CDR1 is DFQATT, CDR2 SNEGSKA (reference sequence). CDR3 in amino acids: CSASDRDRGSNQPQHF. The CDR3 DNA sequence: TGCAGTGCTAGTGACCGGGACAGGGGTAGCAATCAGCCCCAGCATTTT.

The chain joins TRBV5-4 to TRBJ1-2, with 12 bases that match TRBD1. Trimming at V came to 4 bases and at J to 2 bases, leaving 6 bases not matched to a gene. Germline loops: CDR1 SGHNT, CDR2 YYREEE (reference sequence). The CDR3 has 16 amino acids. CDR3 amino acids: CASSTGQGALNYGYTF. The CDR3, as DNA: TGTGCCAGCAGCACGGGACAGGGGGCCTTAAACTATGGCTACACCTTC. Combining the CDR3 with reference TRBV5-4 and TRBJ1-2 gives the whole variable domain ETGVTQSPTHLIKTRGQQVTLRCSSQSGHNTVSWYQQALGQGPQFIFQYYREEENGRGNFPPRFSGLQFPNYSSELNVNALELDDSALYLCASSTGQGALNYGYTFGSGTRLTVV.